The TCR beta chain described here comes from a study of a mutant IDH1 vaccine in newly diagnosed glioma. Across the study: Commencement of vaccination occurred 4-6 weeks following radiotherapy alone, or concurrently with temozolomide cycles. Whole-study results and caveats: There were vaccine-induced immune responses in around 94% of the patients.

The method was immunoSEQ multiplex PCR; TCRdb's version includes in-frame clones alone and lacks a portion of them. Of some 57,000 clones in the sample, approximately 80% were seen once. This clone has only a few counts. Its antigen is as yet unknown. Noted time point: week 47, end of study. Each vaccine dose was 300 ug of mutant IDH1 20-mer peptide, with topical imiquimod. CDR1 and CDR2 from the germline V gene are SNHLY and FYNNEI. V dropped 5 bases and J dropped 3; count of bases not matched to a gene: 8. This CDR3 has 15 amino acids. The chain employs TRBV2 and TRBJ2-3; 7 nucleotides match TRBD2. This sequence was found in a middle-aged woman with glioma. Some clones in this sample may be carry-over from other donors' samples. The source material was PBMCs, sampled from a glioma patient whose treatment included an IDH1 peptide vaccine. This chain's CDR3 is CASSSGGIKTDTQYF. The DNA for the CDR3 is TGTGCCAGCAGTTCGGGAGGTATCAAAACAGATACGCAGTATTTT.